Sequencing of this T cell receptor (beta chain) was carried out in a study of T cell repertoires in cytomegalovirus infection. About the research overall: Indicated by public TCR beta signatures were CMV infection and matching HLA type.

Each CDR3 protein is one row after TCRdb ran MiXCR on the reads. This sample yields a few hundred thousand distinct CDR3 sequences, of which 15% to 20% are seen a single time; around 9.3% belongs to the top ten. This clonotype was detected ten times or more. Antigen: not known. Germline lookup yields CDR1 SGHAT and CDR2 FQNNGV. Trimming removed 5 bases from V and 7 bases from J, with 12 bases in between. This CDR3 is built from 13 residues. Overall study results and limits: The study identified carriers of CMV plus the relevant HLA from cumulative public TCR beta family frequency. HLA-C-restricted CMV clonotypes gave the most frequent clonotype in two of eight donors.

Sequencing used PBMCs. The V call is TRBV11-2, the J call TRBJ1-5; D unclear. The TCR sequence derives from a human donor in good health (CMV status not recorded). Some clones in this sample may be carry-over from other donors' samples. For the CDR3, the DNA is TGTGCCAGCAGCCACCCGGGGAACCAGCCCCAGCATTTT. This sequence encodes CASSHPGNQPQHF.